This passage covers 2 T cell receptor beta chains from one sample sequenced in a study of radiotherapy plus CTLA-4 blockade in lung cancer. Repertoires were generated with immunoSEQ multiplex PCR, while TCRdb's copy carries only in-frame clones and drops some. Of 62,000 or so clones listed, 70% to 85% are singletons. The sequenced sample was peripheral blood, obtained from a patient treated with radiotherapy plus ipilimumab. The source is a human donor with non-small cell lung cancer who had a complete response to radiotherapy plus ipilimumab.

This chain connects TRBV11-3 to TRBJ1-2, with D possibly matching TRBD1 (5 bases). V gave up 2 bases and J gave up 5 bases, with 30 bases separating them. CDR3 length: 20 residues. Germline V gives CDR1 SGHNT, CDR2 YENEEA. The CDR3 DNA reads TGTGCCAGCAGCTTAACACGGGGGTTAACGAGTCCCCCCCCCTTTTATGGCTACACCTTC. It translates to CASSLTRGLTSPPPFYGYTF.

The rearrangement joins TRBV11-2 to TRBJ2-1; D is possibly TRBD2 (5 bases). This CDR3 contains 12 residues. V was pared by 2 bases and J by 10 bases, with 9 bases between. Germline loops: CDR1 SGHAT, CDR2 FQNNGV. CDR3 amino acids: CASSLFPGEQFF. CDR3 nucleotides: TGTGCCAGCAGCTTATTTCCGGGAGAGCAGTTCTTC.